A selection of T cell receptor beta chains follows, all from one sample in a study of blood T cell repertoires in COVID-19. Clones were sequenced by immunoSEQ multiplex PCR, and TCRdb holds only the in-frame ones, with some missing. The profile shows about 480,000 clones, 87% of them singletons. The sequenced sample was PBMCs or T cells enriched from blood (not recorded which). The receptors derive from a woman aged 18-29 years with acute COVID-19. Each CDR3 is given with its conserved first and last residue. D genes are given only for firm matches. A row's size may be missing; if present it is once, few, many or a size class.

d_gene	v_gene	abundance	j_gene	len	CDR3aa	CDR3nt
TRBD1	TRBV12-3/TRBV12-4	-	TRBJ1-2	13	CASSSRDRGWYTF	TGTGCCAGCAGTTCCCGGGACAGGGGATGGTACACCTTC
TRBD1	TRBV10-3	-	TRBJ1-1	19	CAISDLLGTVRRENTEAFF	TGTGCCATCAGTGATCTCCTTGGGACAGTGAGAAGGGAGAACACTGAAGCTTTCTTT
-	TRBV24-1	-	TRBJ2-2	15	CATRPTRGSTGELFF	TGTGCCACCAGACCAACACGAGGATCCACCGGGGAGCTGTTTTTT
TRBD1	TRBV2	-	TRBJ1-2	13	CASRGDRGVGYTF	TGTGCCAGCAGGGGGGACAGGGGAGTCGGCTACACCTTC
-	TRBV5-1	-	TRBJ1-1	15	CASSLVAGMNTEAFF	TGCGCCAGCAGCTTGGTCGCAGGGATGAACACTGAAGCTTTCTTT
TRBD1	TRBV27	-	TRBJ1-4	15	CASRGQGWIGEKLFF	TGTGCCAGCAGGGGACAGGGGTGGATTGGAGAAAAACTGTTTTTT
TRBD1	TRBV4-3	-	TRBJ2-7	15	CASSQDLQGVYEQYF	TGCGCCAGCAGCCAAGATTTACAGGGGGTCTACGAGCAGTACTTC
TRBD1	TRBV5-1	-	TRBJ1-6	16	CASSATGGLNGSPLHF	TGCGCCAGCAGCGCAACAGGGGGCCTAAATGGGTCACCCCTCCACTTT
-	TRBV7-6	once	TRBJ1-6	13	CASSRDTDSPLHF	TGTGCCAGCAGCCGGGACACGGATTCACCCCTCCACTTT
-	TRBV5-5	-	TRBJ2-2	14	CASSPDRGTGELFF	TGTGCCAGCAGCCCGGATAGGGGCACCGGGGAGCTGTTTTTT
-	TRBV7-3	few	TRBJ2-3	15	CASSLSRGGADTQYF	TGTGCCAGCAGCTTAAGCAGGGGAGGGGCAGATACGCAGTATTTT
TRBD2	TRBV27	once	TRBJ2-1	15	CASSSRGRPGNEQFF	TGTGCCAGCAGTTCCCGCGGGAGACCAGGCAATGAGCAGTTCTTC
-	TRBV4-1	-	TRBJ1-4	13	CASSLALWEKLFF	TGCGCCAGCAGCCTGGCCCTCTGGGAAAAACTGTTTTTT
-	TRBV6-5	-	TRBJ1-5	16	CASSYSETDRRQPQHF	TGTGCCAGCAGTTACTCCGAGACAGACCGGCGTCAGCCCCAGCATTTT
TRBD1	TRBV5-4	-	TRBJ1-4	15	CASQAGAGGREKLFF	TGTGCCAGCCAAGCGGGGGCAGGGGGAAGGGAAAAACTGTTTTTT
-	TRBV16	few	TRBJ1-1	16	CASSAGAGAGNTEAFF	TGTGCCAGCAGCGCCGGAGCGGGCGCGGGAAACACTGAAGCTTTCTTT
TRBD1	TRBV7-9	-	TRBJ1-5	13	CASSRTGGKPQHF	TGTGCCAGCAGCCGGACAGGGGGAAAGCCCCAGCATTTT
TRBD1	TRBV25-1	-	TRBJ1-4	12	CASMTGGKKLFF	TGTGCCAGCATGACAGGGGGAAAAAAACTGTTTTTT
-	TRBV6-5	-	TRBJ1-5	15	CASSYSTGYGQPQHF	TGTGCCAGCAGTTACTCTACAGGGTATGGGCAGCCCCAGCATTTT
-	TRBV20-1	-	TRBJ2-3	13	CSASPGDPDTQYF	TGCAGTGCTAGTCCGGGGGATCCAGATACGCAGTATTTT
-	TRBV25-1	-	TRBJ1-2	13	CASSESRNYGYTF	TGTGCCAGCAGTGAATCCCGTAACTATGGCTACACCTTC
-	TRBV28	-	TRBJ1-1	11	CASSLHTEAFF	TGTGCCAGCAGTCTTCACACTGAAGCTTTCTTT
-	TRBV5-1	once	TRBJ2-5	14	CASNSGRQEETQYF	TGCGCCAGCAACAGTGGGCGACAGGAAGAGACCCAGTACTTC
-	TRBV6-6	-	TRBJ1-2	15	CASSYSEQGGYGYTF	TGTGCCAGCAGTTACTCGGAACAGGGAGGGTATGGCTACACCTTC
-	TRBV21-1	-	TRBJ2-3	15	CASSKVLAGQDTQYF	TGTGCCAGCAGCAAAGTCCTAGCGGGGCAAGATACGCAGTATTTT
TRBD2	TRBV10-3	-	TRBJ2-5	16	CAISSILAGGQETQYF	TGTGCCATCAGTTCTATCCTAGCGGGAGGACAAGAGACCCAGTACTTC
-	TRBV3-1/TRBV3-2	-	TRBJ2-5	13	CASSQGGVETQYF	TGTGCCAGCAGCCAAGGAGGCGTAGAGACCCAGTACTTC
-	TRBV28	once	TRBJ2-7	13	CASSSSGRSGQYF	TGTGCCAGCAGTTCGAGCGGGCGATCTGGGCAGTACTTC
-	TRBV28	-	TRBJ1-2	12	CASSASDYGYTF	TGTGCCAGCAGTGCGAGCGACTATGGCTACACCTTC
TRBD1	TRBV13	once	TRBJ2-2	15	CASSSDRDEAGELFF	TGTGCCAGCAGCTCCGACAGGGATGAGGCCGGGGAGCTGTTTTTT
-	TRBV28	-	TRBJ1-4	14	CASSSRPLDEKLFF	TGTGCCAGCAGTTCCCGCCCCCTAGATGAAAAACTGTTTTTT
TRBD1	TRBV6-2/TRBV6-3	-	TRBJ2-7	16	CASSYEGTGNSYEQYF	TGTGCCAGCAGTTACGAGGGGACAGGGAACTCCTACGAGCAGTACTTC
TRBD2	TRBV6-2/TRBV6-3	-	TRBJ2-1	16	CASSYGLAGGRHEQFF	TGTGCCAGCAGTTACGGGTTAGCGGGGGGCCGCCATGAGCAGTTCTTC
TRBD2	TRBV11-2	few	TRBJ2-1	17	CASSGGLAGEGGVRQFF	TGTGCCAGCAGCGGGGGACTAGCGGGAGAAGGGGGTGTGAGGCAGTTCTTC
-	TRBV3-1/TRBV3-2	-	TRBJ2-7	17	CASSQPLFGVPSYEQYF	TGTGCCAGCAGCCAACCCCTGTTCGGGGTCCCGTCCTACGAGCAGTACTTC
-	TRBV4-2	-	TRBJ1-3	16	CASSQDRQTSGNTIYF	TGTGCCAGCAGCCAAGATCGACAGACCTCTGGAAACACCATATATTTT
-	TRBV5-4	-	TRBJ1-1	15	CASSSRDTWDTEAFF	TGTGCCAGCAGCTCTCGGGACACCTGGGACACTGAAGCTTTCTTT
-	TRBV12-3/TRBV12-4	-	TRBJ1-6	13	CASSPPGFQSLHF	TGTGCCAGCAGTCCACCGGGGTTTCAGTCCCTCCACTTT
-	TRBV29-1	-	TRBJ1-2	13	CSVETLGSGGYTF	TGCAGCGTTGAAACCTTGGGAAGCGGAGGCTACACCTTC
-	TRBV28	-	TRBJ1-3	13	CASRLRAGNTIYF	TGTGCCAGCAGGCTTCGGGCTGGAAACACCATATATTTT
-	TRBV5-6	-	TRBJ2-7	13	CASSPQGKGEQYF	TGTGCCAGCAGCCCACAGGGAAAGGGCGAGCAGTACTTC
TRBD1	TRBV19	once	TRBJ2-7	15	CASRDRDRQSYEQYF	TGTGCCAGTAGGGACCGGGACAGGCAATCCTACGAGCAGTACTTC
-	TRBV28	-	TRBJ2-6	16	CASSPPIDSGANVLTF	TGTGCCAGCAGCCCCCCCATTGACTCCGGGGCCAACGTCCTGACTTTC
TRBD1	TRBV5-1	-	TRBJ1-5	16	CASSLAPGGAGQPQHF	TGCGCCAGCAGCTTGGCCCCAGGGGGCGCGGGTCAGCCCCAGCATTTT
TRBD1	TRBV7-9	-	TRBJ1-2	17	CASSLSDRVIGGYGYTF	TGTGCCAGCAGCTTATCGGACAGGGTAATTGGTGGCTATGGCTACACCTTC
-	TRBV12-5	-	TRBJ1-1	14	CASGLVQRGLEAFF	TGTGCTAGTGGTTTGGTACAGCGGGGGCTTGAAGCTTTCTTT
-	TRBV2	-	TRBJ1-5	12	CASMGGNQPQHF	TGTGCCAGCATGGGCGGCAATCAGCCCCAGCATTTT
TRBD1	TRBV6-6	-	TRBJ2-3	16	CASSPGQAGGTDTQYF	TGTGCCAGCAGTCCCGGACAGGCCGGCGGCACAGATACGCAGTATTTT
TRBD2	TRBV9	-	TRBJ2-1	16	CASSVEVGTSGNEQFF	TGTGCCAGCAGCGTAGAGGTTGGGACTAGCGGCAATGAGCAGTTCTTC
TRBD2	TRBV5-5	-	TRBJ2-7	15	CASRGAGTSAYEQYF	TGTGCCAGCAGGGGAGCGGGGACTAGCGCGTACGAGCAGTACTTC
-	TRBV5-1	-	TRBJ1-4	15	CASREMPGDGEKLFF	TGCGCCAGCAGGGAGATGCCGGGGGATGGCGAAAAACTGTTTTTT
-	TRBV4-1	-	TRBJ1-1	17	CASSQDLGRGPNTEAFF	TGCGCCAGCAGCCAAGATCTTGGGCGGGGACCGAACACTGAAGCTTTCTTT
TRBD1	TRBV6-6	-	TRBJ2-2	14	CASTKTGVNGELFF	TGTGCCAGCACCAAGACAGGGGTAAACGGGGAGCTGTTTTTT
-	TRBV7-9	many	TRBJ1-2	13	CASSRPGLGGYTF	TGTGCCAGCAGCCGCCCAGGGTTGGGTGGCTACACCTTC